The T cell receptor (beta chain) under discussion was sequenced for a study of shared clonotypes between healthy human individuals. Points from the study as a whole: Investigators collected only blood, and repertoires in tissues likely differ.

The V and J ends lost 5 bases and 0 bases, in that order; junction bases with no gene match: 5. CDR1 is SGHTA and CDR2 is FQGNSA in the germline V gene. The CDR3 has 16 residues. About this clone itself: Its target is not known.

In replicate PCRs of sorted subsets, 150 to 200 ng DNA, tens of thousands of T cell genomes, was used. Only in-frame clones appear in the TCRdb table, and some are missing; sequencing was by immunoSEQ multiplex PCR. The sample consists of a few million clones, around 90% of them appearing once. The genes are TRBV7-2 and TRBJ2-2, with 8 bases aligning to TRBD1. The source is a man aged 18 to 30 in good health. Sequenced material: naive CD4+ T cells sorted from blood. Noted subset: CD45RA+ positively selected. The CDR3 sequence: CASSPGGLSNTGELFF. The CDR3 nucleotides are TGTGCCAGCAGCCCAGGGGGCTTATCGAACACCGGGGAGCTGTTTTTT.